This entry is about one TCR beta chain. Its cognate antigen is unknown. This record comes from a study of identical twins. Carrying unique molecular identifiers, the cDNA also gained a universal primer site through template switching. In TCRdb, the 5' RACE reads were re-called with MiXCR into one record per CDR3 protein. The sample includes 1.5 million to 2 million distinct CDR3 sequences, 25% to 35% of them seen just once. Germline CDR1 SGHRS, CDR2 YFSETQ. The CDR3 is 17 amino acids. V shed 2 bases and J shed 2 bases, with 20 bases lying between them. Donors were all healthy Caucasians. Study findings and constraints: For zero-insertion analyses, partial confounding could come from invariant MAIT and iNKT cells. Abundant beta clonotypes from cord blood had fewer insertions, unlike memory repertoires, which showed none.

This TCR came from a newborn girl in good health. The chain couples TRBV5-1 to TRBJ2-7; D unclear. The sequencing input was cord blood. CDR3 residues: CASSFVASRLLPYEQYF. In nucleotides, the CDR3 is TGCGCCAGCAGCTTTGTCGCCTCCAGGCTACTCCCCTACGAGCAGTACTTC.